The 26 T cell receptor beta chains below were found in one sample sequenced in a study of cytomegalovirus exposure and HLA in healthy donors. Vbeta (60) and Jbeta (13) primers were used in the PCR. TCRdb's table, derived via immunoSEQ multiplex PCR, lists solely in-frame clones and lacks some. This sample lists about 130,000 clones; its ten largest clones have about 1.7%. Material: PBMCs. The source is a man younger than 35 in good health and CMV-seronegative.

V gene TRBV18 combines with J gene TRBJ2-1; maybe TRBD2 (5 bases). CDR1 and CDR2 (germline): KGHSH, LQKENI. Trimming removed 2 bases at V and 3 bases at J, with 8 bases between. The CDR3 runs to 14 residues. The CDR3 sequence: CASSPAGSYNEQFF. The CDR3 bases are TGTGCCAGCTCACCAGCGGGCAGCTACAATGAGCAGTTCTTC.

The chain carries TRBV5-1 and TRBJ2-5, with a weak D call TRBD2 (6 bases). The CDR3 is 17 residues long. Trimming left V 0 bases short and J 5 bases short, with 20 bases between. Germline CDR1 is SGHRS and CDR2 is YFSETQ. Written as DNA, the CDR3 is TGCGCCAGCAGCTTGGCCATCGGACTCGGAGGGATGGAGACCCAGTACTTC. Residues: CASSLAIGLGGMETQYF.

The chain is built from TRBV5-1 and TRBJ1-4, with D hard to call. CDR1 and CDR2 from the germline V gene are SGHRS and YFSETQ. V was pared by 4 bases and J by 0 bases, with 10 bases between. There are 15 residues in the CDR3. Written as DNA, the CDR3 is TGCGCCAGCAGCACTGTACCCGCAACTAATGAAAAACTGTTTTTT. Its protein product is CASSTVPATNEKLFF.

V usage is TRBV5-1 and J usage is TRBJ2-7, with no clear D. The length of the CDR3 is 15 residues. Trimming stripped 2 bases from V and 1 base from J, with 13 bases between. Per the germline V gene, CDR1 is SGHRS and CDR2 is YFSETQ. The CDR3 nucleotides are TGCGCCAGCAGCTTTTCACAGCCGAAATCCTACGAGCAGTACTTC. It encodes CASSFSQPKSYEQYF.

The chain links TRBV29-1 to TRBJ2-3; TRBD2 agrees at 7 bases. Looked up from germline, CDR1 is SQVTM and CDR2 is ANQGSEA. This CDR3 is built from 16 residues. J gave up 1 base and V 4 bases, and 11 bases lay outside the gene matches. The CDR3 spells CSVGFPPSGRTDTQYF. CDR3 sequence (DNA): TGCAGCGTTGGGTTCCCGCCTAGCGGCCGCACAGATACGCAGTATTTT.

The chain uses TRBV7-8 and TRBJ2-7, with D maybe TRBD1 (5 bases). The CDR3 totals 15 residues. V shed 1 base and J shed 6 bases, with 16 bases lying between them. Germline V lookup: CDR1 SGHVS, CDR2 FQNEAQ. Here the CDR3 DNA reads TGTGCCAGCAGCTTAGACCAGTGGCAGGGCTCCGAGCAGTACTTC. Translation: CASSLDQWQGSEQYF.

This rearrangement joins TRBV9 to TRBJ2-5; tentative D call: TRBD1 (6 bases). The J call may be mistaken, given a closer DNA end match to TRBJ2-7. Germline V gene data show CDR1 as SGDLS and CDR2 as YYNGEE. The CDR3 consists of 14 residues. CDR3 sequence reads: CASSVGTAPYEQYF. CDR3 coding DNA: TGTGCCAGCAGCGTAGGGACAGCTCCCTACGAGCAGTACTTC.

J is TRBJ2-5 and V is TRBV10-3; D is unclear. The J call may not be correct, given that the DNA end is closer to TRBJ2-7. Germline V gene data show CDR1 as ENHRY and CDR2 as SYGVKD. The CDR3 has 13 residues. This CDR3 reads CAITFTPNYEQYF. The CDR3 DNA reads as TGTGCCATCACCTTTACACCTAACTACGAGCAGTACTTC.

V usage is TRBV28 and J usage is TRBJ2-3; 9 bases fit TRBD2. The germline V gene has CDR1 MDHEN and CDR2 SYDVKM. CDR3 length: 16 residues. The ends lost 6 bases at V and 4 bases at J; junction bases unmatched: 11. The CDR3 nucleotides are TGTGCCAGCAGCTTCCGTCTCCTAGCGGGGTCAGATACGCAGTATTTT. Its translation is CASSFRLLAGSDTQYF.

The rearrangement links TRBV5-6 to TRBJ2-1, with 11 bases fitting TRBD2. The trim removed 0 bases at V and 7 bases at J, leaving 9 bases unmatched. This CDR3 has 17 residues. The germline V gene encodes CDR1 SGHDT and CDR2 YYEEEE. CDR3 DNA sequence: TGTGCCAGCAGCTTGGGACTAGCGGGAAGCGAGGGGAATGAGCAGTTCTTC. It translates to CASSLGLAGSEGNEQFF. The full variable domain, in which reference TRBV5-6 and TRBJ2-1 provide the parts outside the CDR3, is DAGVTQSPTHLIKTRGQQVTLRCSPKSGHDTVSWYQQALGQGPQFIFQYYEEEERQRGNFPDRFSGHQFPNYSSELNVNALLLGDSALYLCASSLGLAGSEGNEQFFGPGTRLTVL.

The V call is TRBV4-3, the J call TRBJ2-2, with a possible D match to TRBD1 (5 bases). The germline V and J ends were trimmed by 4 bases and 6 bases, with 15 bases remaining between them. The germline gives CDR1 LGHNA, CDR2 YSLEER. This CDR3 spans 15 amino acids. CDR3 bases: TGCGCCAGCAGCCTTCAAGTAGGGGTCTCCGGGGAGCTGTTTTTT. Amino acid sequence: CASSLQVGVSGELFF.

The chain combines TRBV4-3 with TRBJ1-2, with D hard to call. The germline V gene has CDR1 LGHNA and CDR2 YSLEER. The CDR3 consists of 17 residues. Deletions cut 0 bases from V and 8 bases from J, with 22 bases between. Written as DNA, the CDR3 is TGCGCCAGCAGCCAAGAAACGACTCTCGGGGTAAAAGGGGGCTACACCTTC. It translates to CASSQETTLGVKGGYTF.

The V call is TRBV18, the J call TRBJ1-5; 7 positions agree with TRBD1. V lost 3 bases to trimming and J lost 3 bases; unmatched junction nucleotides: 5. Germline V gene sequence: CDR1 KGHSH, CDR2 LQKENI. The CDR3 is 15 amino acids. The CDR3 nucleotides are TGTGCCAGCTCACCGGGGGGACAGCACAATCAGCCCCAGCATTTT. This gives the protein CASSPGGQHNQPQHF.

The chain carries TRBV5-1 and TRBJ1-2, with 7 bases matching TRBD1. Germline CDR1 and CDR2: SGHRS and YFSETQ. This CDR3 spans 15 amino acids. The V segment lost 1 base and the J segment 4 bases; nucleotides outside the gene matches: 7. CDR3 in amino acids: CASSLRDSLIYGYTF. DNA of the CDR3: TGCGCCAGCAGCTTGAGGGACAGTCTAATCTATGGCTACACCTTC. The whole variable domain, filled in from reference TRBV5-1 and TRBJ1-2, reads KAGVTQTPRYLIKTRGQQVTLSCSPISGHRSVSWYQQTPGQGLQFLFEYFSETQRNKGNFPGRFSGRQFSNSRSEMNVSTLELGDSALYLCASSLRDSLIYGYTFGSGTRLTVV.

V gene TRBV6-5 combines with J gene TRBJ2-7; 9 bases are a match to TRBD1. The trim removed 6 bases at V and 3 bases at J, leaving 6 bases unmatched. The CDR3 spans 14 residues. Germline CDR1 MNHEY, CDR2 SVGAGI. This CDR3 is CASRLGTGYYEQYF. The CDR3 DNA sequence: TGTGCCAGCAGGCTCGGGACAGGGTACTACGAGCAGTACTTC.

The CDR3 DNA is TGTGCCACCAGCAGAGCTAGCGCAGGGTTTAACGAGCAGTACTTC. Its protein product is CATSRASAGFNEQYF. The gene calls are TRBV15 and TRBJ2-7, with a tentative D call TRBD2 (6 bases). This CDR3 has 15 amino acids. In germline, CDR1 is LNHNV, CDR2 YYDKDF (reference sequence). Trimming removed 1 base at V and 5 bases at J, with 15 bases between.

This rearrangement joins TRBV28 to TRBJ1-5; 7 bases are shared with TRBD1. The junction had 9 bases not matched to a gene; V was cut back by 5 bases and J by 2 bases. This CDR3 region has 16 residues. Germline CDR1 and CDR2: MDHEN and SYDVKM. CDR3 DNA sequence: TGTGCCAGCAGTATAAGACAGGGCCGTGGCAATCAGCCCCAGCATTTT. It specifies CASSIRQGRGNQPQHF.

This chain joins TRBV19 and TRBJ2-7; TRBD1 matches 8 bases. The CDR3 length is 12 residues. J was trimmed by 6 bases and V by 5 bases; bases with no gene match: 3. The germline gives CDR1 LNHDA, CDR2 SQIVND (reference sequence). This chain's CDR3 is CASSPRGREQYF. The DNA for the CDR3 is TGTGCCAGTAGTCCCAGGGGGCGCGAGCAGTACTTC.

The V and J genes are TRBV7-7 and TRBJ2-7; a possible D gene is TRBD2 (6 bases). Trimming removed 5 bases from V and 0 bases from J, with 11 bases in between. CDR1 is SSHAT, CDR2 FNYEAQ, per germline (reference sequence). The CDR3 runs 14 residues. The CDR3 here is CASSPGLHSYEQYF. The CDR3 DNA sequence: TGTGCCAGCAGCCCGGGACTCCACTCCTACGAGCAGTACTTC.

The rearrangement joins TRBV29-1 to TRBJ2-5; perhaps TRBD2 as D (6 bases). V lost 4 bases and J 11 bases, leaving 17 bases between the germline ends. The CDR3 is made up of 12 amino acids. Germline V gives CDR1 SQVTM, CDR2 ANQGSEA. The CDR3 DNA follows: TGCAGCGTTGTTCAGGGCTCGGGGGAGCAGTACTTC. Encoded protein: CSVVQGSGEQYF. The variable domain in full, with the rest retrieved from reference TRBV29-1 and TRBJ2-5, is SAVISQKPSRDICQRGTSLTIQCQVDSQVTMMFWYRQQPGQSLTLIATANQGSEATYESGFVIDKFPISRPNLTFSTLTVSNMSPEDSSIYLCSVVQGSGEQYFGPGTRLLVL.

This chain connects TRBV28 to TRBJ2-1, with 7 bases matching TRBD2. The junction had 5 bases not matched to a gene; V was cut back by 4 bases and J by 2 bases. Looked up from germline, CDR1 is MDHEN and CDR2 is SYDVKM. The CDR3 is 15 residues long. CDR3 in amino acids: CASSSGLPTYNEQFF. The DNA for the CDR3 is TGTGCCAGCAGTTCGGGACTACCTACCTACAATGAGCAGTTCTTC.

With regard to this clone: An end of the junction differs from the germline gene, which may be a read error. V gene TRBV6-1 combines with J gene TRBJ2-7, with D tentatively TRBD1 (6 bases). Germline CDR1 is MNHNS and CDR2 is SASEGT. This CDR3 is built from 13 residues. The CDR3 nucleotides read TGTGCCAGCAGTGAAGTCGGGACACTTCGTCAAAACTTC. Protein sequence: CASSEVGTLRQNF.

The V gene is TRBV30, the J gene TRBJ1-2, with D hard to call. Germline CDR1 and CDR2: GTSNPN and SVGIG (reference sequence). With 3 bases removed from V and 0 bases from J, the gap between germline ends came to 14 bases. The CDR3 loop spans 15 amino acids. DNA of the CDR3: TGTGCCTGGAGACTTGGCGGCTTAGCTAACTATGGCTACACCTTC. Encoded protein: CAWRLGGLANYGYTF.

The genes are TRBV28 and TRBJ2-7; the match to TRBD2 covers 9 bases. CDR1 MDHEN and CDR2 SYDVKM come from the germline V gene. Germline trimming cut 8 bases from V and 4 bases from J; bases unmatched to any gene: 9. This CDR3 spans 14 amino acids. The CDR3 sequence: CASHTRTSVYEQYF. CDR3 nucleotide sequence: TGTGCCAGCCATACCCGGACTAGCGTTTACGAGCAGTACTTC. Together with reference TRBV28 and TRBJ2-7, the CDR3 gives the full variable domain: DVKVTQSSRYLVKRTGEKVFLECVQDMDHENMFWYRQDPGLGLRLIYFSYDVKMKEKGDIPEGYSVSREKKERFSLILESASTNQTSMYLCASHTRTSVYEQYFGPGTRLTVT.

The chain combines TRBV5-4 with TRBJ1-2; 8 bases fit TRBD1. This CDR3 contains 13 residues. Germline CDR1 reads SGHNT; CDR2 reads YYREEE (reference sequence). The V gene end was trimmed by 4 bases and the J gene end by 8 bases; junction bases not matched to a gene: 7. The CDR3 loop reads CASSRTDRGGYTF. The CDR3 region has the DNA TGTGCCAGCAGCAGGACTGACAGGGGAGGCTACACCTTC.

V and J are TRBV10-3 and TRBJ1-1; the D is unclear. CDR1 and CDR2 from the germline V gene are ENHRY and SYGVKD. The CDR3 runs 15 residues. The V end was cut by 7 bases, the J end by 4 bases, with 19 bases between. The CDR3 coding sequence is TGTGCCATCACACGAACGACAACACAGATCACTGAAGCTTTCTTT. Its translation is CAITRTTTQITEAFF.